This record covers a single T cell receptor (beta chain). Sequencing used immunoSEQ multiplex PCR; TCRdb keeps in-frame clones, though not all of them. The sample consists of about 380,000 clones, 70% to 90% of them appearing once. This record belongs to a study of blood T cell repertoires in COVID-19. Germline lookup yields CDR1 SEHNR and CDR2 FQNEAQ (reference sequence). Trimming pared 4 bases from V and 7 bases from J, leaving 11 bases between. This CDR3 comprises 13 residues. Sequences were obtained from PBMCs or T cells enriched from blood (not recorded which). This chain joins TRBV7-9 and TRBJ1-5; TRBD1 might be the D (5 bases). This clonotype was obtained from a man aged 25-45 years who had recovered from COVID-19. The CDR3 DNA is TGTGCCAGCAGCTCCACAGGAGAGCAGCCCCAGCATTTT. Translating gives CASSSTGEQPQHF.